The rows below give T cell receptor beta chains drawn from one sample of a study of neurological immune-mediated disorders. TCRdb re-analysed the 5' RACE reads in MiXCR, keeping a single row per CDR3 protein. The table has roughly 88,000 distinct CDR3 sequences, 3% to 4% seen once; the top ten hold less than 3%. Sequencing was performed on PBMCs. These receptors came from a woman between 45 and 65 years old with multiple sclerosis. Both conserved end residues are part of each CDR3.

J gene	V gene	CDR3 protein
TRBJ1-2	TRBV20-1	CSAYPRASGYTF
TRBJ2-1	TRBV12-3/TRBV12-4	CASSSRVGEQFF
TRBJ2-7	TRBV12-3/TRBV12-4	CASSLSLYEQYF
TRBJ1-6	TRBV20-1	CSAAYGTGLSSTLNF
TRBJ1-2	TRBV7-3	CASSLSPRGGGLDRDGYTF
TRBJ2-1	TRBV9	CASSVGTVRSEQFF
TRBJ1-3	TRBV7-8	CASSLDSTGNTIYF
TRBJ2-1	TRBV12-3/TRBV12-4	CASSLVGGNNERFF
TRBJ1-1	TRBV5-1	CASSRGQMNTEAFF
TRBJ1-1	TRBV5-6	CASSLGGLRSAEAFF
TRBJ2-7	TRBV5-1	CASSLEGGTSRDEQYF
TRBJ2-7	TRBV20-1	CSAKRPGLAGAYEQYF
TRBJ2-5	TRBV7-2	CASSLVAAQETQYF
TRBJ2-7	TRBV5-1	CASSGGLAKGYEQYF
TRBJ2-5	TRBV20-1	CSANRGGGAGETQYF
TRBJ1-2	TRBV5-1	CASSPGQGAYGYTF
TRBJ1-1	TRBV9	CASSVAEVRTEAFF
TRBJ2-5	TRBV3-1	CASSQDLGQETQYF
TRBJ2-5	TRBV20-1	CSVSPRGAWETQYF
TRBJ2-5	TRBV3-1	CASSLNFGYNPKETQYF
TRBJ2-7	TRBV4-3	CASSQGIKWRGAPSYEQYF
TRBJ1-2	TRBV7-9	CASSLSRDTLGYTF
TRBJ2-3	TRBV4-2	CASSQDQAIDTQYF
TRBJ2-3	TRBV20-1	CSALWWGTRADTQYF
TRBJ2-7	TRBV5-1	CASSSGSGPYEQYF
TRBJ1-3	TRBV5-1	CASSADGPSSGNTIYF
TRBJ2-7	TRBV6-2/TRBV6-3	CASSSMAGRPYEQYF
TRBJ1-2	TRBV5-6	CASSFLAGSNYGYTF
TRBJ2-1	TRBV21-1	CASSKVEAGGRYEQFF
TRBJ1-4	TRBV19	CASSRRDRRTNEKLFF
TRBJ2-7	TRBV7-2	CASSLGSRAYEQYF
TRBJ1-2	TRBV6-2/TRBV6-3	CASSYSSHYRAQGYGYTF
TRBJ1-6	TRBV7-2	CASSPQGSRSPLHF
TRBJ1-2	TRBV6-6	CASSYERGLYRGGYGYTF
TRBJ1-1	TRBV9	CASSVGTGDGTEAFF
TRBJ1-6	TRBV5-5	CASSLKGSNSHLHF
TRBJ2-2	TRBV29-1	CSASGAFGGTGELFF